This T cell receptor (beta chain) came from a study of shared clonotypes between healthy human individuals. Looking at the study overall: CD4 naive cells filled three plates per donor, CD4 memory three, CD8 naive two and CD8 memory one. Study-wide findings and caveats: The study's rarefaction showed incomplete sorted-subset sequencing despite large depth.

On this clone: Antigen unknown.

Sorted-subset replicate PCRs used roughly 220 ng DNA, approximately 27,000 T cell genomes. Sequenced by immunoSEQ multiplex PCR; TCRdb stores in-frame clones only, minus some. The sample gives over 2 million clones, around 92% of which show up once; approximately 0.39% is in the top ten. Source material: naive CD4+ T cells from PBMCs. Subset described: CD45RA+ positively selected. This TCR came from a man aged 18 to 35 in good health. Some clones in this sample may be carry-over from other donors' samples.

The CDR3 nucleotides are TGTGCCAGCAGCTTAGCGTCACCCGTGGGGTCCCAGTACTTC. Amino acids: CASSLASPVGSQYF. This rearrangement joins TRBV7-9 to TRBJ2-5; D is unresolved. The V and J ends lost 0 bases and 9 bases respectively, with 14 bases between them. There are 14 residues in the CDR3. Germline CDR1 reads SEHNR; CDR2 reads FQNEAQ (reference sequence).